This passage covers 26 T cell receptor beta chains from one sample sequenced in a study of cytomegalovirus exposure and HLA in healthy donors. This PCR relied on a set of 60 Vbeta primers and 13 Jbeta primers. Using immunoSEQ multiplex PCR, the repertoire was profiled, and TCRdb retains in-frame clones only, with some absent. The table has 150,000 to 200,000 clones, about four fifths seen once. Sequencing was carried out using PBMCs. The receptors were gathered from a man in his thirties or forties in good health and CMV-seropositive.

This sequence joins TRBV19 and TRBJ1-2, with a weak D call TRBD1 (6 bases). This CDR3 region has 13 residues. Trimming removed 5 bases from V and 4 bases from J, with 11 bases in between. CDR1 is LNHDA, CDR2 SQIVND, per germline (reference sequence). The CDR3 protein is CASSLPDSYGYTF. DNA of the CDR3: TGTGCCAGTAGTTTACCGGACAGCTATGGCTACACCTTC.

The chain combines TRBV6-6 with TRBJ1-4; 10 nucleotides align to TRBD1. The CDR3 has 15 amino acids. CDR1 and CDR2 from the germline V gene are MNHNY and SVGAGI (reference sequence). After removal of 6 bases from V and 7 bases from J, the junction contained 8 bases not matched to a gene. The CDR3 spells CASSLTGGWSEKLFF. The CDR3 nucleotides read TGTGCCAGCAGCCTGACAGGGGGCTGGAGTGAAAAACTGTTTTTT.

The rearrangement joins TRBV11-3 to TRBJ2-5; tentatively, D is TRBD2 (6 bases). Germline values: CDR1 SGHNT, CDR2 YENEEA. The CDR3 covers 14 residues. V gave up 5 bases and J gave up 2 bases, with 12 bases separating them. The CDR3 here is CASSARTIQETQYF. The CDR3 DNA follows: TGTGCCAGCAGCGCTAGGACTATACAAGAGACCCAGTACTTC. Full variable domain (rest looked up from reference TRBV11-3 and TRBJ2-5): EAGVVQSPRYKIIEKKQPVAFWCNPISGHNTLYWYLQNLGQGPELLIRYENEEAVDDSQLPKDRFSAERLKGVDSTLKIQPAELGDSAVYLCASSARTIQETQYFGPGTRLLVL.

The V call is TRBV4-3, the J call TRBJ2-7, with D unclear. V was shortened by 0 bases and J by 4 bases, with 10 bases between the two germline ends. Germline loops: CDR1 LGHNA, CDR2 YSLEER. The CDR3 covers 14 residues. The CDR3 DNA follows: TGCGCCAGCAGCCAAGATAGCCAATTTTACGAGCAGTACTTC. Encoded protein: CASSQDSQFYEQYF.

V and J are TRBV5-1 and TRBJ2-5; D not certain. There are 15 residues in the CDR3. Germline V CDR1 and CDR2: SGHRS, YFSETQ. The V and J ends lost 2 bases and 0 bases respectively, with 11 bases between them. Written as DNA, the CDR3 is TGCGCCAGCAGCTTTTTAACAGACAACCAAGAGACCCAGTACTTC. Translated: CASSFLTDNQETQYF.

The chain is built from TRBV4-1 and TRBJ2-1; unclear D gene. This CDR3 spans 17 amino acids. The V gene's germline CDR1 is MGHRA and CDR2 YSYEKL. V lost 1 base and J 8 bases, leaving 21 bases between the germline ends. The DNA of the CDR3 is TGCGCCAGCAGCCAAGGAGGCGATACCATCGCCGACGATGAGCAGTTCTTC. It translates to CASSQGGDTIADDEQFF.

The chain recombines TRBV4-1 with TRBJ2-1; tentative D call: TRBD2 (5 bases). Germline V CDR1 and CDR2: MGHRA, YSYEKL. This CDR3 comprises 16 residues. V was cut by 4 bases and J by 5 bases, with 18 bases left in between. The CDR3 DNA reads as TGCGCCAGCAGCCGAACCGGGCTAGCACAAGACAATGAGCAGTTCTTC. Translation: CASSRTGLAQDNEQFF.

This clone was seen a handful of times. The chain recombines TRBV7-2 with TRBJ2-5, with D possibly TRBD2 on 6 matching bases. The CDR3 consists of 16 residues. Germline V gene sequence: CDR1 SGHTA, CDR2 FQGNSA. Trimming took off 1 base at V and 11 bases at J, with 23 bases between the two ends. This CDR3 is CASSLDGDRATREQYF. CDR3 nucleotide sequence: TGTGCCAGCAGCTTAGACGGGGATAGAGCGACTAGGGAGCAGTACTTC.

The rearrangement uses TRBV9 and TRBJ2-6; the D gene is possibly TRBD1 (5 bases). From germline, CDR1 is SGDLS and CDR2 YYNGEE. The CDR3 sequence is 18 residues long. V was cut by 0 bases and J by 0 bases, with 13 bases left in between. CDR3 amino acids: CASSVGVGVSSGANVLTF. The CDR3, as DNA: TGTGCCAGCAGCGTAGGGGTAGGGGTGAGCTCTGGGGCCAACGTCCTGACTTTC. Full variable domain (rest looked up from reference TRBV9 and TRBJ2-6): DSGVTQTPKHLITATGQRVTLRCSPRSGDLSVYWYQQSLDQGLQFLIQYYNGEERAKGNILERFSAQQFPDLHSELNLSSLELGDSALYFCASSVGVGVSSGANVLTFGAGSRLTVL.

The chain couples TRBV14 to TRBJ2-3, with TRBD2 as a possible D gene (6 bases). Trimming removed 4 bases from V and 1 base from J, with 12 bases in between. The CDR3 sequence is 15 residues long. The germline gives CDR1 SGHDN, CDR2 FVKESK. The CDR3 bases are TGTGCCAGCAGCCTGCTGGGGGAGGGCACAGATACGCAGTATTTT. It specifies CASSLLGEGTDTQYF.

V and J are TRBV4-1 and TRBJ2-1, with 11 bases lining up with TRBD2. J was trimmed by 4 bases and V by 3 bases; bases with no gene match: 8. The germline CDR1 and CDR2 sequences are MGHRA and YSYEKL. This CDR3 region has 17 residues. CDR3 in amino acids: CASSQGSGTSGYNEQFF. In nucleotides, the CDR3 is TGCGCCAGCAGCCAGGGGAGCGGGACTAGCGGATACAATGAGCAGTTCTTC.

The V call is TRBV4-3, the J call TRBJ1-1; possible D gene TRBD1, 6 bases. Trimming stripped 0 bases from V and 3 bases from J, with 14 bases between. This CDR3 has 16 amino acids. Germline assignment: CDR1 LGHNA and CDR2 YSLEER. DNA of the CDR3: TGCGCCAGCAGCCAAGATCGCGGGGGGCGGCACACTGAAGCTTTCTTT. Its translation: CASSQDRGGRHTEAFF.

The CDR3 DNA reads as TGTGCCAGCAGCCCGGGACAGGGCGCGGGGCCCCTCCACTTT. This translates into CASSPGQGAGPLHF. The V call is TRBV5-4, the J call TRBJ1-6; 9 nucleotides line up with TRBD1. The V gene's germline CDR1 is SGHNT and CDR2 YYREEE (reference sequence). The CDR3 runs 14 residues. V was clipped by 4 bases and J by 13 bases; unmatched bases: 9.

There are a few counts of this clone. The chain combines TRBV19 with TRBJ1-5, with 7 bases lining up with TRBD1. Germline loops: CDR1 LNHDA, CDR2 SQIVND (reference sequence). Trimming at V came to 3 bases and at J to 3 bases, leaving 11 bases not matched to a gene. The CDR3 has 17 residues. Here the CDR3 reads CASSMSLGGGSNQPQHF. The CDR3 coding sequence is TGTGCCAGTAGTATGAGTTTAGGAGGGGGCTCCAATCAGCCCCAGCATTTT.

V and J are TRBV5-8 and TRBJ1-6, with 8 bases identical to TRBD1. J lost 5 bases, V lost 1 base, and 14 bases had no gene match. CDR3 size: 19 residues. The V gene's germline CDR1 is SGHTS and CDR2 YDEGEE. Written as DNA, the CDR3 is TGTGCCAGCAGCTTGCTCAACGCGGCAGGGGGCGGGAATAATTCACCCCTCCACTTT. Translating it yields CASSLLNAAGGGNNSPLHF.

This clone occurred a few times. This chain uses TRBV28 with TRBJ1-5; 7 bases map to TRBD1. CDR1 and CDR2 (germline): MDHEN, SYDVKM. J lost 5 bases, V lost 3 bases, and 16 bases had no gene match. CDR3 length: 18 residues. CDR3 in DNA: TGTGCCAGCAGTTTCCACCCATCGGAAGGGGGCGGGGATCAGCCCCAGCATTTT. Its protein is CASSFHPSEGGGDQPQHF. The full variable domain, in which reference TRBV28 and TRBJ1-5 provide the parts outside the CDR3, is DVKVTQSSRYLVKRTGEKVFLECVQDMDHENMFWYRQDPGLGLRLIYFSYDVKMKEKGDIPEGYSVSREKKERFSLILESASTNQTSMYLCASSFHPSEGGGDQPQHFGDGTRLSIL.

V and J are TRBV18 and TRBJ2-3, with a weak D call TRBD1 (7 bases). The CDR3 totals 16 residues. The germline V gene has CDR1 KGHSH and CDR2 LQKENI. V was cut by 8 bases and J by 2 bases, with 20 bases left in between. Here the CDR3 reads CASRRLRGTDTDTQYF. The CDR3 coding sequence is TGTGCCAGCCGTAGGTTACGCGGGACAGACACAGATACGCAGTATTTT.

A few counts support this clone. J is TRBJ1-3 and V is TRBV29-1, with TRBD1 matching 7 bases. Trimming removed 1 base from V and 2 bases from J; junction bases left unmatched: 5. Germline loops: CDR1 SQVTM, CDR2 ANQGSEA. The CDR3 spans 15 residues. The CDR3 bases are TGCAGCGTTGAAGGCAATACAGGGGCTGGAAACACCATATATTTT. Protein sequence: CSVEGNTGAGNTIYF.

The CDR3 DNA follows: TGTGCCAGCAGCCTCCTAGCGGGAGTAGTTAAAAGCTCCTACAATGAGCAGTTCTTC. It is translated as CASSLLAGVVKSSYNEQFF. The chain employs TRBV7-9 and TRBJ2-1; TRBD2 matches at 10 bases. This CDR3 comprises 19 residues. From germline, CDR1 is SEHNR and CDR2 FQNEAQ (reference sequence). V lost 5 bases, J lost 0 bases, and 13 bases stayed unmatched.

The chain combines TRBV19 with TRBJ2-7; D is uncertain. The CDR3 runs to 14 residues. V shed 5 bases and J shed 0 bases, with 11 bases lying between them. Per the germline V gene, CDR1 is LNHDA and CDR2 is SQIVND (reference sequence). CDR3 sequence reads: CASSPSAGSYEQYF. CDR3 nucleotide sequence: TGTGCCAGTAGTCCATCAGCAGGCTCCTACGAGCAGTACTTC. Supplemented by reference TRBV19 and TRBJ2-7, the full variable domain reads DGGITQSPKYLFRKEGQNVTLSCEQNLNHDAMYWYRQDPGQGLRLIYYSQIVNDFQKGDIAEGYSVSREKKESFPLTVTSAQKNPTAFYLCASSPSAGSYEQYFGPGTRLTVT.

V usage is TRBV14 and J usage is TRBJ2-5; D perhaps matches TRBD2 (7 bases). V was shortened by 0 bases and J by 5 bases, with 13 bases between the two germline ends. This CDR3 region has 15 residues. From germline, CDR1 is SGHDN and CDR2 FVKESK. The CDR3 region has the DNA TGTGCCAGCAGCCAAGATTGGGGGGGCCGGGAGACCCAGTACTTC. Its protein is CASSQDWGGRETQYF.

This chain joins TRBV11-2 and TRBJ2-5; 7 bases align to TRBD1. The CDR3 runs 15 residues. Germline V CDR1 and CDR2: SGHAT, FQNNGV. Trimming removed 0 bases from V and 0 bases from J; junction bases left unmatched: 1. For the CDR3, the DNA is TGTGCCAGCAGCTTAGAGGGGACAGACCAAGAGACCCAGTACTTC. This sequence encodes CASSLEGTDQETQYF.

The CDR3 DNA is TGTGCCAGCAGCTTAGCTTTGTCCTACACCTTC. It codes for CASSLALSYTF. The chain has TRBV11-2 and TRBJ1-2; D remains unclear. Germline V lookup: CDR1 SGHAT, CDR2 FQNNGV. The ends were cut back, 1 base at V and 10 bases at J, with 7 bases in the middle. This CDR3 spans 11 amino acids.

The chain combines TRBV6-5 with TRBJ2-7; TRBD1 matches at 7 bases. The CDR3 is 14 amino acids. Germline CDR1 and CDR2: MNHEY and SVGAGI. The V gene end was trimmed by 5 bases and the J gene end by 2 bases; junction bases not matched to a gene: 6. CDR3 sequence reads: CASSRTGPTYEQYF. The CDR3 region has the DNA TGTGCCAGCAGTAGGACAGGTCCTACCTACGAGCAGTACTTC.

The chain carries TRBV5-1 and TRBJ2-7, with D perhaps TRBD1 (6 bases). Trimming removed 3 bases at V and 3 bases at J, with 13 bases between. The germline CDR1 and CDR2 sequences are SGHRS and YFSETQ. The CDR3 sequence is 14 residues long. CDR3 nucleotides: TGCGCCAGCAGCTCTAGGGGGACAATCTACGAGCAGTACTTC. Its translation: CASSSRGTIYEQYF. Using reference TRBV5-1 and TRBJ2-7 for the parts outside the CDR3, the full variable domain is KAGVTQTPRYLIKTRGQQVTLSCSPISGHRSVSWYQQTPGQGLQFLFEYFSETQRNKGNFPGRFSGRQFSNSRSEMNVSTLELGDSALYLCASSSRGTIYEQYFGPGTRLTVT.

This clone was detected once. The CDR3 region is CASSMGGAGKWETQYF. In DNA form, the CDR3 reads TGTGCCAGTAGTATGGGGGGGGCCGGTAAATGGGAGACCCAGTACTTC. The chain is built from TRBV19 and TRBJ2-5; weak D call: TRBD2 (7 bases). Germline V lookup: CDR1 LNHDA, CDR2 SQIVND (reference sequence). Trimming left V 3 bases short and J 5 bases short, with 19 bases between. The CDR3 sequence is 16 residues long.